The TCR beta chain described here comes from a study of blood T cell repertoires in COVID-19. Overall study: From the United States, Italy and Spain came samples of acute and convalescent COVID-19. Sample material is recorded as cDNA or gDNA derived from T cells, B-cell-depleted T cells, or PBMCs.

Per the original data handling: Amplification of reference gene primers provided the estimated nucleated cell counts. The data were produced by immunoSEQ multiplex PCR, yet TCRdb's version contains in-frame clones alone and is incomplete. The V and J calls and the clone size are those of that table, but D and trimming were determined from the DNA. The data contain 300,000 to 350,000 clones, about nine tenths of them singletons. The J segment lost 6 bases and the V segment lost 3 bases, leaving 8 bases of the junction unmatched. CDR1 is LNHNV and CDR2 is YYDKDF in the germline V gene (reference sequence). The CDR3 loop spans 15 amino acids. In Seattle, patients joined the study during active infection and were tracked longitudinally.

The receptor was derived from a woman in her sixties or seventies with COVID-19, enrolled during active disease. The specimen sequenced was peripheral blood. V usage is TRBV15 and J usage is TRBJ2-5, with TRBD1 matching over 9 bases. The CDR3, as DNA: TGTGCCACCAGCAGTGGGACAGGGAACACAAAGACCCAGTACTTC. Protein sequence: CATSSGTGNTKTQYF.